The entry below describes one T cell receptor beta chain. The germline V gene encodes CDR1 LNHDA and CDR2 SQIVND (reference sequence). The length of the CDR3 is 15 residues. Deletions cut 5 bases from V and 1 base from J, with 13 bases between. TCRdb reanalysed the 5' RACE reads using MiXCR and keeps one entry per CDR3 protein. This sample yields some 190,000 distinct CDR3 sequences, of which more than 15% are seen a single time; 35% to 50% belongs to the top ten. This sample was included in a study of identical twins. The sample also formed part of further work on T cells expressing NK-cell markers.

This clonotype was obtained from a woman aged 18-29 years in good health. The chain couples TRBV19 to TRBJ2-3, with a tentative D call TRBD1 (6 bases). Specimen: CD8+ T cells sorted from blood. The CDR3 bases are TGTGCCAGTAGTGCCCTCGGACAGCGCACAGATACGCAGTATTTT. As protein: CASSALGQRTDTQYF. The entire variable domain, with the rest obtained from reference TRBV19 and TRBJ2-3, is as follows: DGGITQSPKYLFRKEGQNVTLSCEQNLNHDAMYWYRQDPGQGLRLIYYSQIVNDFQKGDIAEGYSVSREKKESFPLTVTSAQKNPTAFYLCASSALGQRTDTQYFGPGTRLTVL.